This T cell receptor beta chain was captured by sequencing in a study of response to subunit inactivated influenza vaccine. Study-wide results and caveats: Researchers suggested that each seasonal influenza vaccination recruits few new T cells.

TCRdb used MiXCR to reprocess the RT-PCR reads, holding one entry per CDR3 protein. Of roughly 670,000 distinct CDR3 sequences listed, 14% were seen once; the top ten hold 7.6%. This CDR3 is built from 15 residues. V shed 3 bases and J shed 2 bases, with 14 bases lying between them. Germline assignment: CDR1 SGHRS and CDR2 YFSETQ. This clonotype was detected many times. Its antigen is currently unknown. J is TRBJ2-5 and V is TRBV5-1, with D possibly being TRBD1 or TRBD2 (5 bases each). This TCR was sampled from a man aged 45-65 years who received an inactivated influenza vaccine. The source material was PBMCs from blood, sampled less than 15 days before vaccination. The CDR3 coding sequence is TGCGCCAGCAGCTCCAACTGGGGGTGGCAAGAGACCCAGTACTTC. The encoded protein is CASSSNWGWQETQYF.